These 28 T cell receptor beta chains were all obtained from the same sample, sequenced in a study of blood T cell repertoires in COVID-19. Here immunoSEQ multiplex PCR was the method, and the copy in TCRdb shows in-frame clones only, minus some. The table includes about 90,000 clones, more than 80% detected once. The source material was peripheral blood. These receptors were taken from a woman in her 70s with acute or convalescent COVID-19.

The CDR3 region has the DNA TGTGCCAGCAGTGACAGGGGGCATGAAAAACTGTTTTTT. Translating it yields CASSDRGHEKLFF. The rearrangement joins TRBV2 to TRBJ1-4; 8 bases map to TRBD1. Losses at the gene ends were 3 bases for V and 6 bases for J; bases not matched to a gene: 0. This CDR3 has 13 residues. Germline V gene sequence: CDR1 SNHLY, CDR2 FYNNEI.

The chain joins TRBV5-1 to TRBJ1-2; possible D gene TRBD1, 6 bases. V was trimmed by 6 bases and J by 6 bases, leaving 12 bases between them. This CDR3 contains 12 residues. Germline CDR1 and CDR2: SGHRS and YFSETQ. The CDR3 region is CASTNRVDGYTF. CDR3 nucleotide sequence: TGCGCCAGCACGAACAGGGTGGATGGCTACACCTTC.

The chain carries TRBV7-2 and TRBJ1-5; D is ambiguous. With 5 bases removed from V and 0 bases from J, the gap between germline ends came to 5 bases. The CDR3 sequence is 13 residues long. Germline V gives CDR1 SGHTA, CDR2 FQGNSA. CDR3 amino acids: CASSLFSNQPQHF. The DNA for the CDR3 is TGTGCCAGCAGCCTGTTTAGCAATCAGCCCCAGCATTTT.

The genes are TRBV7-9 and TRBJ1-5; D remains unclear. Per the germline V gene, CDR1 is SEHNR and CDR2 is FQNEAQ (reference sequence). There are 16 residues in the CDR3. Trimming left V 3 bases short and J 2 bases short, with 14 bases between. The CDR3 sequence is CASSLFGGNGNQPQHF. CDR3 coding DNA: TGTGCCAGCAGCTTGTTTGGCGGAAACGGCAATCAGCCCCAGCATTTT.

The J gene is TRBJ1-5, the V gene TRBV19; no definite D call. The V end lost 2 bases, the J end lost 5 bases, and 7 bases lay between the germline ends. CDR1 and CDR2 (germline): LNHDA, SQIVND (reference sequence). The CDR3 covers 13 residues. CDR3 residues: CASSIRVYQPQHF. The CDR3 DNA reads TGTGCCAGTAGTATAAGAGTTTATCAGCCCCAGCATTTT.

The chain joins TRBV18 to TRBJ2-2; 9 positions agree with TRBD2. The trim removed 0 bases at V and 4 bases at J, leaving 15 bases unmatched. The germline V gene encodes CDR1 KGHSH and CDR2 LQKENI. The CDR3 totals 20 residues. This CDR3 is CASSPPPPRRGGAGTGELFF. The CDR3 DNA reads TGTGCCAGCTCACCACCTCCGCCCCGGCGGGGGGGCGCCGGCACCGGGGAGCTGTTTTTT.

The chain joins TRBV19 to TRBJ2-2; 8 bases align to TRBD1. Germline loops: CDR1 LNHDA, CDR2 SQIVND (reference sequence). This CDR3 is built from 15 residues. The V segment lost 9 bases and the J segment 6 bases; nucleotides outside the gene matches: 12. CDR3 loop: CASIVSGGAAGELFF. CDR3 in DNA: TGTGCCAGCATCGTCTCAGGGGGCGCGGCCGGGGAGCTGTTTTTT. Using reference TRBV19 and TRBJ2-2 for the parts outside the CDR3, the full variable domain is DGGITQSPKYLFRKEGQNVTLSCEQNLNHDAMYWYRQDPGQGLRLIYYSQIVNDFQKGDIAEGYSVSREKKESFPLTVTSAQKNPTAFYLCASIVSGGAAGELFFGEGSRLTVL.

The chain has TRBV5-4 and TRBJ1-1, with a tentative D call TRBD1 (6 bases). Per germline, CDR1 SGHNT and CDR2 YYREEE (reference sequence). Trimming shortened V by 0 bases and J by 6 bases, and 9 bases separated the two germline ends. This CDR3 spans 13 amino acids. CDR3 sequence: CASSLGGPAEAFF. CDR3 sequence (DNA): TGTGCCAGCAGCTTGGGGGGGCCGGCTGAAGCTTTCTTT.

The rearrangement joins TRBV19 to TRBJ1-5; no clear D. V lost 3 bases and J 4 bases, leaving 13 bases between the germline ends. Germline V CDR1 and CDR2: LNHDA, SQIVND (reference sequence). The CDR3 runs 15 residues. CDR3 DNA sequence: TGTGCCAGTAGTATGCGGGGTCCGATTAATCAGCCCCAGCATTTT. Protein: CASSMRGPINQPQHF.

This clone has just a few counts. DNA for the CDR3: TGTGCCAGCAGCCCCACAGGGCACTATGGCTACACCTTC. It codes for CASSPTGHYGYTF. The chain combines TRBV14 with TRBJ1-2, with D possibly matching TRBD1 (6 bases). V was pared by 4 bases and J by 3 bases, with 9 bases between. There are 13 residues in the CDR3. The germline V gene has CDR1 SGHDN and CDR2 FVKESK.

This chain joins TRBV20-1 and TRBJ2-2; 8 nucleotides line up with TRBD1. The CDR3 extends over 16 amino acids. Germline CDR1 is DFQATT and CDR2 is SNEGSKA (reference sequence). J lost 5 bases, V lost 3 bases, and 11 bases had no gene match. As DNA, the CDR3 is TGCAGTGCTAGTGGTGGGGGGCAGGGGGCGACCGGGGAGCTGTTTTTT. This codes for CSASGGGQGATGELFF.

This chain links TRBV14 with TRBJ2-2, with 11 bases lining up with TRBD1. V lost 8 bases, J lost 10 bases, and 12 bases stayed unmatched. Germline-derived CDR1 and CDR2 are SGHDN and FVKESK. This CDR3 spans 15 amino acids. For the CDR3, the DNA is TGTGCCAGCTCCCGGGACAGGGGGTTTTCAGTGGAGCTGTTTTTT. This translates into CASSRDRGFSVELFF.

The rearrangement joins TRBV6-5 to TRBJ1-1; D uncertain. The V and J ends lost 1 base and 4 bases respectively, with 7 bases between them. Germline values: CDR1 MNHEY, CDR2 SVGAGI. This CDR3 region has 13 residues. The CDR3 sequence: CASSYYGSTEAFF. The CDR3, as DNA: TGTGCCAGCAGTTACTACGGGTCCACTGAAGCTTTCTTT.

This clone appeared once. In the same sample, other DNA sequences code for this CDR3. The V gene is TRBV6-5, the J gene TRBJ1-1; D unclear. This CDR3 comprises 13 residues. Trimming took 2 bases from V and 1 from J, leaving 5 bases between them. Germline V gene sequence: CDR1 MNHEY, CDR2 SVGAGI. DNA for the CDR3: TGTGCCAGCAGTTACAGAGGGAACACTGAAGCTTTCTTT. Protein product: CASSYRGNTEAFF.

The CDR3 is CAWSLLDTQYF. CDR3 bases: TGTGCCTGGAGTCTATTGGATACGCAGTATTTT. V usage is TRBV30 and J usage is TRBJ2-3; D remains unclear. Germline CDR1 and CDR2: GTSNPN and SVGIG (reference sequence). The CDR3 has 11 amino acids. V lost 2 bases, J lost 6 bases, and 6 bases lay in between.

The J gene is TRBJ1-1, the V gene TRBV9; D unclear. Germline-derived CDR1 and CDR2 are SGDLS and YYNGEE. Trimming took 4 bases from V and 8 from J, leaving 18 bases between them. The CDR3 loop spans 14 amino acids. The CDR3 DNA follows: TGTGCCAGCAGCTTGAGGGAGGCGCCGGCAGAAGCTTTCTTT. Translating gives CASSLREAPAEAFF.

The chain carries TRBV7-9 and TRBJ2-1, with D possibly being TRBD1 (6 bases). Germline CDR1 and CDR2: SEHNR and FQNEAQ (reference sequence). The CDR3 spans 13 residues. V lost 3 bases to trimming and J lost 6 bases, with 9 bases between them. CDR3 DNA sequence: TGTGCCAGCAGCTTGGGGACATTCAATGAGCAGTTCTTC. It is translated as CASSLGTFNEQFF.

Note on this clone: This specimen includes other DNA sequences encoding the same CDR3. The rearrangement uses TRBV9 and TRBJ2-7; 9 nucleotides match TRBD2. This CDR3 has 15 amino acids. Germline V lookup: CDR1 SGDLS, CDR2 YYNGEE. Unmatched junction bases numbered 3, after V lost 0 bases and J lost 2 bases. The CDR3 nucleotides are TGTGCCAGCAGCGTAGAGGCGGGGGGGCCCTACGAGCAGTACTTC. This encodes CASSVEAGGPYEQYF. Looking up the rest from reference TRBV9 and TRBJ2-7 gives the full variable domain: DSGVTQTPKHLITATGQRVTLRCSPRSGDLSVYWYQQSLDQGLQFLIQYYNGEERAKGNILERFSAQQFPDLHSELNLSSLELGDSALYFCASSVEAGGPYEQYFGPGTRLTVT.

This clone was observed a single time. The CDR3 bases are TGCAGTGCTAGTCGCGCAGGGTCCTACGAGCAGTACTTC. Its protein product is CSASRAGSYEQYF. The chain combines TRBV20-1 with TRBJ2-7, with D possibly being TRBD1 (5 bases). This CDR3 contains 13 residues. Germline CDR1 DFQATT, CDR2 SNEGSKA (reference sequence). With 3 bases removed from V and 1 base from J, the gap between germline ends came to 10 bases.

This chain joins TRBV19 and TRBJ1-5; 8 bases agree with TRBD1. The germline gives CDR1 LNHDA, CDR2 SQIVND (reference sequence). The CDR3 is 14 residues long. V lost 4 bases and J lost 5; bases outside the gene matches: 4. This chain's CDR3 is CASSNGQGYQPQHF. The CDR3 DNA is TGTGCCAGTAGTAACGGACAGGGATATCAGCCCCAGCATTTT.

The chain uses TRBV5-8 and TRBJ2-7; TRBD1 aligns across 7 bases. V was pared by 6 bases and J by 9 bases, with 15 bases of the junction left unmatched. The CDR3 has 14 amino acids. CDR1 and CDR2 from the germline V gene are SGHTS and YDEGEE. The CDR3 bases are TGTGCCAGCACCCCGAGGGGGCCCCCGGTAGGGCAGTACTTC. Protein product: CASTPRGPPVGQYF. Full variable domain (missing parts from reference TRBV5-8 and TRBJ2-7): EAGVTQSPTHLIKTRGQQATLRCSPISGHTSVYWYQQALGLGLQFLLWYDEGEERNRGNFPPRFSGRQFPNYSSELNVNALELEDSALYLCASTPRGPPVGQYFGPGTRLTVT.

The CDR3 sequence: CASSLTGGELFF. CDR3 in DNA: TGTGCCAGCAGTCTCACCGGCGGGGAGCTGTTTTTT. The chain has TRBV6-2 or TRBV6-3 and TRBJ2-2; D is ambiguous. This CDR3 spans 12 amino acids. The ends were cut back, 5 bases at V and 7 bases at J, with 8 bases in the middle. Germline CDR1 is MNHEY and CDR2 is SVGEGT.

This sequence joins TRBV11-2 and TRBJ2-1; D might be TRBD1 (6 bases). V was shortened by 4 bases and J by 4 bases, with 8 bases between the two germline ends. In germline, CDR1 is SGHAT, CDR2 FQNNGV. The CDR3 loop spans 13 amino acids. The DNA for the CDR3 is TGTGCCAGCAGCTCTGGACAGTACAATGAGCAGTTCTTC. Encoded protein: CASSSGQYNEQFF.

The V and J genes are TRBV6-4 and TRBJ2-1, with 7 bases aligning to TRBD1. V lost 9 bases to trimming and J lost 4 bases; unmatched junction nucleotides: 12. This CDR3 spans 15 amino acids. Per germline, CDR1 MRHNA and CDR2 SNTAGT. The CDR3 region has the DNA TGTGCCAGACGGAAAAGTGACAGGGATTACAATGAGCAGTTCTTC. As protein: CARRKSDRDYNEQFF.

The chain recombines TRBV28 with TRBJ2-6, with 12 bases that match TRBD1. Germline V CDR1 and CDR2: MDHEN, SYDVKM. CDR3 length equals 17 residues. V lost 5 bases and J lost 2; bases outside the gene matches: 4. The CDR3 reads CASSPGTGGAGANVLTF. The CDR3 DNA reads TGTGCCAGCAGTCCTGGGACAGGGGGCGCTGGGGCCAACGTCCTGACTTTC.

The rearrangement links TRBV7-7 to TRBJ2-5, with TRBD2 matching over 11 bases. Germline-derived CDR1 and CDR2 are SSHAT and FNYEAQ (reference sequence). There are 17 residues in the CDR3. V lost 4 bases to trimming and J lost 4 bases; unmatched junction nucleotides: 11. The CDR3 reads CASSSLPLAGGGETQYF. The CDR3 bases are TGTGCCAGCAGCTCTCTCCCCCTAGCGGGAGGCGGAGAGACCCAGTACTTC.

This clone turned up a few times. The rearrangement uses TRBV6-2 or TRBV6-3 and TRBJ1-5; maybe TRBD1 (5 bases). Germline V gives CDR1 MNHEY, CDR2 SVGEGT. Trimming took 5 bases from V and 4 from J, leaving 9 bases between them. The CDR3 runs to 13 residues. The CDR3 coding sequence is TGTGCCAGCAGTGCGACAGCAAATCAGCCCCAGCATTTT. It yields the protein CASSATANQPQHF.

V usage is TRBV30 and J usage is TRBJ2-7; D is possibly TRBD2 (6 bases). Germline V CDR1 and CDR2: GTSNPN, SVGIG (reference sequence). The CDR3 spans 13 residues. V lost 1 base to trimming and J lost 0 bases, with 7 bases between them. Here the CDR3 DNA reads TGTGCCTGGAGTGACGGGAGCTCCTACGAGCAGTACTTC. Amino acids: CAWSDGSSYEQYF.